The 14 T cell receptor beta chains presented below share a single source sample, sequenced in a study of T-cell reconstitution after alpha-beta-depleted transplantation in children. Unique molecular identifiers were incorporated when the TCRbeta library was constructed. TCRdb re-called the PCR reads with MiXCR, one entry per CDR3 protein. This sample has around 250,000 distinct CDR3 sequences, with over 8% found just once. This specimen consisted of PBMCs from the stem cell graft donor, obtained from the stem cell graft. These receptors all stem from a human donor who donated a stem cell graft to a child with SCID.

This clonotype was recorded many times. CDR3 in DNA: TGTGCCAGCAGCCAAGGAGCGGGGATTACCTACAATGAGCAGTTCTTC. Residues: CASSQGAGITYNEQFF. The V gene is TRBV14, the J gene TRBJ2-1; 7 nucleotides line up with TRBD2. Germline V gene lookup returns CDR1 SGHDN and CDR2 FVKESK. J was trimmed by 2 bases and V by 1 base; bases with no gene match: 5. The CDR3 runs to 16 residues.

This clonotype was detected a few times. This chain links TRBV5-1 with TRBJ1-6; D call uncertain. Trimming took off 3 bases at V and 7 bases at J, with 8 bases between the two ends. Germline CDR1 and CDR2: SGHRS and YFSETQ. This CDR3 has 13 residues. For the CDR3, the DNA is TGCGCCAGCAGCTCACAAGAGAATTCACCCCTCCACTTT. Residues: CASSSQENSPLHF.

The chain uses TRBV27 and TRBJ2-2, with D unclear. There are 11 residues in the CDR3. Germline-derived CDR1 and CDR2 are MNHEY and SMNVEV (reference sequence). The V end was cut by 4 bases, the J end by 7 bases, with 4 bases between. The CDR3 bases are TGTGCCAGCAGTTCGGACGGGGAGCTGTTTTTT. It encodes CASSSDGELFF.

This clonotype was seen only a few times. CDR3 sequence reads: CASGLATSGGYNYEQYF. The CDR3 region has the DNA TGTGCTAGTGGTTTGGCGACTAGCGGGGGCTACAACTACGAGCAGTACTTC. The V and J genes are TRBV12-5 and TRBJ2-7, with 12 bases matching TRBD2. This CDR3 has 17 amino acids. Looked up from germline, CDR1 is LGHNT and CDR2 is FRNRAP. J gave up 3 bases and V 1 base, and 7 bases lay outside the gene matches.

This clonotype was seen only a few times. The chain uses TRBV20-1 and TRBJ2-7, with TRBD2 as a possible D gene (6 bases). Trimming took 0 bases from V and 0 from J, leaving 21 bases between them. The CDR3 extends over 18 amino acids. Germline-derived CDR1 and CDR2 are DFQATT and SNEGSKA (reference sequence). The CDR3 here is CSARDLGGAGLSSYEQYF. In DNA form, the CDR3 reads TGCAGTGCTAGAGATCTGGGCGGGGCCGGGTTAAGCTCCTACGAGCAGTACTTC.

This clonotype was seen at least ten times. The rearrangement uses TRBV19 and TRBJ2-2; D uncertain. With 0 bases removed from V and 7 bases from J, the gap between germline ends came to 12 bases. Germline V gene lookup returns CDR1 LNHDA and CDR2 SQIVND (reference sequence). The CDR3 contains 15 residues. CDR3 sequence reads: CASSIDLAFSGELFF. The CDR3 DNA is TGTGCCAGTAGTATAGATCTCGCCTTTAGCGGGGAGCTGTTTTTT.

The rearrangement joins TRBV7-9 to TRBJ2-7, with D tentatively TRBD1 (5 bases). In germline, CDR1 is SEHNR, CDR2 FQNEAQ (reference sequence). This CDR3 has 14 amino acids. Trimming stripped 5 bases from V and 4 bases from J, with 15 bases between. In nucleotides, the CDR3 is TGTGCCAGCAGCCAATCCAGGGTTTCGTACGAGCAGTACTTC. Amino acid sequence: CASSQSRVSYEQYF.

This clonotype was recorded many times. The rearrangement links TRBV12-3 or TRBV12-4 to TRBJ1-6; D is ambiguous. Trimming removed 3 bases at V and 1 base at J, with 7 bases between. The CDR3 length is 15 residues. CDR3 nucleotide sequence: TGTGCCAGCAGTTTTGCAGCGTCCTATAATTCACCCCTCCACTTT. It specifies CASSFAASYNSPLHF.

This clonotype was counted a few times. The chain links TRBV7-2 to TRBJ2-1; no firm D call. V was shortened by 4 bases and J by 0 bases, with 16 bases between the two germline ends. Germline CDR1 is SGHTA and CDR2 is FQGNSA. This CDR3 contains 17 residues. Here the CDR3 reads CASSSPWTAFSYNEQFF. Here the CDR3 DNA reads TGTGCCAGCAGCTCCCCGTGGACCGCGTTCTCCTACAATGAGCAGTTCTTC.

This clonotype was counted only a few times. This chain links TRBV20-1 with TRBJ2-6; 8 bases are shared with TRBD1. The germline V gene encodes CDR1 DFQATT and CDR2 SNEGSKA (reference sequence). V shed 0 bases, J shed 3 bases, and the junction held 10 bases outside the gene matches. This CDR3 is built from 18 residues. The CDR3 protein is CSARDRGPGGFGANVLTF. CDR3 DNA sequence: TGCAGTGCTAGAGATAGAGGGCCAGGGGGCTTTGGGGCCAACGTCCTGACTTTC.

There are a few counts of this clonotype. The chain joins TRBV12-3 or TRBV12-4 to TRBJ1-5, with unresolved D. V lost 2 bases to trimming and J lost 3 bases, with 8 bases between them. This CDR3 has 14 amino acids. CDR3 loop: CASSLSQFNQPQHF. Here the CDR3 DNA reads TGTGCCAGCAGTTTATCACAGTTCAATCAGCCCCAGCATTTT.

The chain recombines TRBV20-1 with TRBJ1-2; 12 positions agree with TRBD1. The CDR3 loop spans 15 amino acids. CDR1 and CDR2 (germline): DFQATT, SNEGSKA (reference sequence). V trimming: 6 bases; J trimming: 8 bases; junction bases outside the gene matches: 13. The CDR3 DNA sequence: TGCAGTGCAGAGGGCGGGACAGGGGGCGGATGGGGCTACACCTTC. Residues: CSAEGGTGGGWGYTF.

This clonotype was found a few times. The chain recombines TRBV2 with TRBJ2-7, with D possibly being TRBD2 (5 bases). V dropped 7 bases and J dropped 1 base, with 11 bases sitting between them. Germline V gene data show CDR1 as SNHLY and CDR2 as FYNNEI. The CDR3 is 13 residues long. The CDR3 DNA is TGTGCCAGCAAACGGGGAAGTTCCTACGAGCAGTACTTC. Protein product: CASKRGSSYEQYF. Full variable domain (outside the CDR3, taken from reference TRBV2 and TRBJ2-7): EPEVTQTPSHQVTQMGQEVILRCVPISNHLYFYWYRQILGQKVEFLVSFYNNEISEKSEIFDDQFSVERPDGSNFTLKIRSTKLEDSAMYFCASKRGSSYEQYFGPGTRLTVT.

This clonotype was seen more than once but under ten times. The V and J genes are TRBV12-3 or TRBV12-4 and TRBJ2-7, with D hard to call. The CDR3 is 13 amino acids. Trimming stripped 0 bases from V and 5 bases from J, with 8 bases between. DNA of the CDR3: TGTGCCAGCAGTTTAGCGCGTTTAAACGAGCAGTACTTC. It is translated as CASSLARLNEQYF.